This paragraph covers one TCR beta chain sequence. This entry belongs to a study of blood T cell repertoires in COVID-19. The V gene lost 5 bases and the J gene lost 5 bases, with 10 bases spanning the gap. CDR3 length equals 12 residues. Profiled with immunoSEQ multiplex PCR; TCRdb holds only in-frame clones, not every one. This table holds under 250,000 clones, around 80% found once. This TCR derives from a man aged 60 to 75 who had recovered from COVID-19. The gene calls are TRBV23-1 and TRBJ2-7; perhaps TRBD1 as D (5 bases). TRBV23-1 is marked as an open reading frame, function uncertain. What was sequenced was PBMCs or T cells enriched from blood (not recorded which). The CDR3 nucleotides read TGCGCCAGCAGTTCCAGGGTCAACGAGCAGTACTTC. Amino acid sequence: CASSSRVNEQYF.